This is a list of T cell receptor beta chains from one sample in a study of beta chain features in type 1 diabetes. TCRdb's copy holds only in-frame clones and misses some; the assay was immunoSEQ multiplex PCR. This table has 300,000 to 400,000 clones, 9.5% to 10% appearing once. Sequencing was performed on central memory CD4+ T cells from blood. The source is a man aged 25 to 45 with type 1 diabetes. Each CDR3 is given with its conserved first and last residue. D genes are given only for firm matches. Clone size appears in some rows only: once, few, many, or a class for an expanded clone.

clone_size	d_call	v_call	cdr3_length	j_call	cdr3_nt	cdr3_aa
-	-	TRBV6-5	13	TRBJ1-2	TGTGCCAGCAGTAAACAGGGCCTGGATGGCTACACCTTC	CASSKQGLDGYTF
few	-	TRBV28	15	TRBJ2-5	TGTGCCAGCAGCCGGCCTCCAGGCCAGGGGGAGACCCAGTACTTC	CASSRPPGQGETQYF
many	TRBD2	TRBV30	14	TRBJ2-1	TGTGCCTGGAGGACTAGCGGGAGTGTTAGTGAGCAGTTCTTC	CAWRTSGSVSEQFF
many	-	TRBV19	14	TRBJ2-5	TGTGCCAGTAGTGCCGTTGAGAGGGGTGAGACCCAGTACTTC	CASSAVERGETQYF
-	TRBD1	TRBV30	16	TRBJ1-5	TGTGCCAGCAGCTCCGCAGACAGGGGAAACAATCAGCCCCAGCATTTT	CASSSADRGNNQPQHF
few	-	TRBV4-2	14	TRBJ2-7	TGTGCCAGCAGCCAGGGCAGGGGCCCCTACGAGCAGTACTTC	CASSQGRGPYEQYF
few	TRBD1	TRBV6-5	15	TRBJ2-2	TGTGCCAGCAGAAAGGGACAGGGGGGCTCCGGGGAGCTGTTTTTT	CASRKGQGGSGELFF
-	-	TRBV30	14	TRBJ2-7	TGTGCCTGCGGGGGATCGGCAGGAGGGAGGGAGCAGTACTTC	CACGGSAGGREQYF
few	-	TRBV18	13	TRBJ2-7	TGTGCCAGCTCACCAGGCCAGGGCAACGAGCAGTACTTC	CASSPGQGNEQYF
few	-	TRBV9	14	TRBJ1-1	TGTGCCAGCAGCGTCCGCGGAATGAACACTGAAGCTTTCTTT	CASSVRGMNTEAFF
-	-	TRBV7-6	16	TRBJ2-6	TGTGCCAGCAGCCAAGACACGTCCTCTGGGGCCAACGTCCTGACTTTC	CASSQDTSSGANVLTF
-	-	TRBV9	14	TRBJ1-1	TGTGCCAGCAGCGTTAGACAGTGGAACACTGAAGCTTTCTTT	CASSVRQWNTEAFF
many	TRBD1	TRBV11-2	14	TRBJ2-7	TGTGCCAGCAGTAGAGACAGGGGGACCTACGAGCAGTACTTC	CASSRDRGTYEQYF
-	-	TRBV30	12	TRBJ1-3	TGTGCCTGGAGTACTTCTGGAAACACCATATATTTT	CAWSTSGNTIYF
-	TRBD1	TRBV30	20	TRBJ1-5	TGTGCCTGGTCGGTGGGCTGGGCACTAGGGACAGGGAGGATCAATCAGCCCCAGCATTTT	CAWSVGWALGTGRINQPQHF
few	-	TRBV27	12	TRBJ2-7	TGTGCCAGCCAGGGCACCAGCTACGAGCAGTACTTC	CASQGTSYEQYF